This T cell receptor (beta chain) was captured in a study of Ad26.COV2.S vaccination and SARS-CoV-2 variants. Overall study context: Sample donor was a member of the COV1001 Ad26.COV2.S trial arm. Recipients of Ad26.COV2.S got it intramuscularly, once or twice 56 days apart. Study results and limitations: TCR breadth and depth analyses may have underestimated total T cell responses.

Concerning this clone itself: Its antigen remains unidentified.

Clones were read by immunoSEQ multiplex PCR, and TCRdb kept only the in-frame ones, dropping some. The repertoire has around 500,000 clones, roughly 87% of them found once; the top ten carry 1.5% to 2%. This CDR3 comprises 11 residues. Germline values: CDR1 MNHEY, CDR2 SMNVEV (reference sequence). V lost 4 bases, J lost 8 bases, and 8 bases lay in between. Treatment of the sample: 19 received Ad26.COV2.S at low or high dose, single or two shots; about 5 received placebo; per-sample allocation not given. On day 63 after the first injection, vaccine and placebo recipients gave samples. Vaccination used an Ad26 vector expressing Wuhan-strain SARS-CoV-2 spike.

The receptor's source is a person between 18 and 65 years old who received the Ad26.COV2.S COVID-19 vaccine or a placebo. The chain is built from TRBV27 and TRBJ1-1; possible D gene TRBD1, 6 bases. The sequencing here drew on peripheral blood, taken in a trial of Ad26.COV2.S vaccine versus placebo. CDR3 in amino acids: CASSSTGEAFF. The CDR3 coding sequence is TGTGCCAGCAGTTCTACAGGGGAAGCTTTCTTT.